Below are 18 T cell receptor beta chains sequenced from a single sample in a study of cytomegalovirus exposure and HLA in healthy donors. The primer mix had 60 Vbeta and 13 Jbeta primers. The method was immunoSEQ multiplex PCR; TCRdb's version includes in-frame clones alone and lacks a portion of them. The data show about 160,000 clones, with around 60% seen just once and approximately 6.5% held by the top ten. Material: PBMCs. These receptors were taken from a woman in her sixties or seventies in good health and CMV-seropositive.

The J gene is TRBJ2-3, the V gene TRBV2; TRBD2 agrees at 14 bases. V lost 2 bases, J lost 6 bases, and 7 bases stayed unmatched. This CDR3 spans 17 amino acids. CDR1 is SNHLY and CDR2 is FYNNEI in the germline V gene. The CDR3 nucleotides are TGTGCCAGCAGTGAAACGGGACTAGCGGGGGCGGAGGATACGCAGTATTTT. Translation: CASSETGLAGAEDTQYF.

The V call is TRBV5-1, the J call TRBJ2-5; unclear D gene. With the DNA end fitting TRBJ2-7 better, the J assignment may be wrong. Germline-derived CDR1 and CDR2 are SGHRS and YFSETQ. The CDR3 loop spans 14 amino acids. The CDR3 DNA reads as TGCGCCAGCAGCTTGGTAAGGAGCTCCTACGAGCAGTACTTC. Its protein product is CASSLVRSSYEQYF.

V gene TRBV4-1 combines with J gene TRBJ2-7, with 7 bases aligning to TRBD2. Germline V gene lookup returns CDR1 MGHRA and CDR2 YSYEKL. The CDR3 is made up of 15 amino acids. The trim removed 1 base at V and 5 bases at J, leaving 8 bases unmatched. Here the CDR3 reads CASSQGWGGVHEQYF. For the CDR3, the DNA is TGCGCCAGCAGCCAAGGGTGGGGGGGTGTCCACGAGCAGTACTTC.

The chain carries TRBV9 and TRBJ2-7, with TRBD2 matching over 7 bases. The trim removed 4 bases at V and 7 bases at J, leaving 5 bases unmatched. CDR1 and CDR2 (germline): SGDLS, YYNGEE. This CDR3 has 12 amino acids. This CDR3 reads CASSISGLEQYF. CDR3 coding DNA: TGTGCCAGCAGCATTAGCGGGCTGGAGCAGTACTTC.

V is TRBV2 and J is TRBJ2-5; D might be TRBD1 (6 bases). Germline CDR1 reads SNHLY; CDR2 reads FYNNEI. V lost 5 bases to trimming and J lost 3 bases, with 19 bases between them. The CDR3 is 16 amino acids. CDR3 loop: CASSYRQETPKETQYF. The CDR3 bases are TGTGCCAGCAGTTACCGACAGGAAACCCCTAAAGAGACCCAGTACTTC.

The chain recombines TRBV4-3 with TRBJ2-3; 7 bases are shared with TRBD1. Germline CDR1 LGHNA, CDR2 YSLEER. This CDR3 has 15 residues. V dropped 4 bases and J dropped 5; count of bases not matched to a gene: 9. The CDR3 loop reads CASSRTGATGDTQYF. The CDR3 DNA is TGCGCCAGCAGCCGCACAGGGGCAACCGGAGATACGCAGTATTTT.

This clone was detected a few times. This chain links TRBV6-5 with TRBJ1-1; 8 bases are a match to TRBD1. V lost 5 bases, J lost 1 base, and 3 bases stayed unmatched. CDR3 length: 14 residues. Germline V CDR1 and CDR2: MNHEY, SVGAGI. The CDR3 reads CASSPGTGNTEAFF. In DNA, the CDR3 is TGTGCCAGCAGTCCGGGGACAGGGAACACTGAAGCTTTCTTT.

This chain uses TRBV6-1 with TRBJ2-1; the D gene is possibly TRBD2 (5 bases). Trimming stripped 8 bases from V and 5 bases from J, with 16 bases between. CDR1 MNHNS and CDR2 SASEGT come from the germline V gene. The CDR3 sequence is 14 residues long. The DNA of the CDR3 is TGTGCCAGCCTTGACTACCCATTAAACAATGAGCAGTTCTTC. As protein: CASLDYPLNNEQFF.

The V gene is TRBV5-4, the J gene TRBJ1-4; D is possibly TRBD1 (5 bases). From germline, CDR1 is SGHNT and CDR2 YYREEE (reference sequence). There are 15 residues in the CDR3. V gave up 0 bases and J gave up 6 bases, with 12 bases separating them. The CDR3 bases are TGTGCCAGCAGCTTGGACGCTTCGGGGGATGAAAAACTGTTTTTT. Its translation is CASSLDASGDEKLFF.

This chain links TRBV15 with TRBJ2-1, with 10 bases identical to TRBD1. Germline V gene sequence: CDR1 LNHNV, CDR2 YYDKDF (reference sequence). This CDR3 comprises 14 residues. After removal of 6 bases from V and 7 bases from J, the junction contained 6 bases not matched to a gene. The CDR3 bases are TGTGCCACCAGACTGACAGGGGGCAGGAATGAGCAGTTCTTC. Translating it yields CATRLTGGRNEQFF. Variable domain in full (rest from reference TRBV15 and TRBJ2-1): DAMVIQNPRYQVTQFGKPVTLSCSQTLNHNVMYWYQQKSSQAPKLLFHYYDKDFNNEADTPDNFQSRRPNTSFCFLDIRSPGLGDTAMYLCATRLTGGRNEQFFGPGTRLTVL.

This chain uses TRBV9 with TRBJ2-2, with TRBD1 as a possible D gene (5 bases). Trimming cost V 4 bases and J 3 bases, with 16 bases left between them. The germline CDR1 and CDR2 sequences are SGDLS and YYNGEE. There are 16 residues in the CDR3. This chain's CDR3 is CASSYDSSAYTGELFF. The CDR3 region has the DNA TGTGCCAGCAGCTACGACAGCTCAGCCTACACCGGGGAGCTGTTTTTT.

This clone was picked up a small number of times. The V and J genes are TRBV6-1 and TRBJ1-2; 9 bases are a match to TRBD1. Per germline, CDR1 MNHNS and CDR2 SASEGT. The CDR3 contains 16 residues. V dropped 2 bases and J dropped 4; count of bases not matched to a gene: 8. Here the CDR3 reads CASSELGDRVGYGYTF. The CDR3, as DNA: TGTGCCAGCAGTGAATTGGGGGACAGGGTGGGCTATGGCTACACCTTC.

This chain joins TRBV7-9 and TRBJ2-1; possible D gene TRBD1, 5 bases. Germline lookup yields CDR1 SEHNR and CDR2 FQNEAQ (reference sequence). Trimming took off 0 bases at V and 7 bases at J, with 13 bases between the two ends. The CDR3 is 15 amino acids. The CDR3 DNA reads TGTGCCAGCAGCTTAGCACAGGATTATAGAAATGAGCAGTTCTTC. It translates to CASSLAQDYRNEQFF.

In its sample, this clone was seen a few times. Here the CDR3 reads CATSRRDGTDTQYF. In nucleotides, the CDR3 is TGTGCCACCAGCAGGAGGGATGGAACAGATACGCAGTATTTT. V is TRBV15 and J is TRBJ2-3; TRBD2 might be the D (5 bases). V gave up 3 bases and J gave up 3 bases, with 10 bases separating them. This CDR3 spans 14 amino acids. Germline V gene data show CDR1 as LNHNV and CDR2 as YYDKDF (reference sequence). Combining the CDR3 with reference TRBV15 and TRBJ2-3 gives the whole variable domain DAMVIQNPRYQVTQFGKPVTLSCSQTLNHNVMYWYQQKSSQAPKLLFHYYDKDFNNEADTPDNFQSRRPNTSFCFLDIRSPGLGDTAMYLCATSRRDGTDTQYFGPGTRLTVL.

This clone was seen a handful of times. The gene calls are TRBV4-3 and TRBJ2-2; D unresolved. The V gene lost 1 base and the J gene lost 1 base, with 7 bases spanning the gap. This CDR3 comprises 15 residues. The V gene's germline CDR1 is LGHNA and CDR2 YSLEER. The CDR3 nucleotides read TGCGCCAGCAGCCAAGTCGGTGGGAACACCGGGGAGCTGTTTTTT. It specifies CASSQVGGNTGELFF.

CDR3 in amino acids: CASSLLAGVNEQYF. The DNA of the CDR3 is TGTGCCAGCAGCCTACTAGCGGGAGTTAACGAGCAGTACTTC. V usage is TRBV14 and J usage is TRBJ2-7, with 11 nucleotides matching TRBD2. CDR1 and CDR2 (germline): SGHDN, FVKESK. V lost 4 bases and J lost 5; bases outside the gene matches: 4. This CDR3 spans 14 amino acids.

This clone was picked up a small number of times. In DNA, the CDR3 is TGTGCCAGCATTAAACCCAGGGGCAGCACCACTGAAGCTTTCTTT. This translates into CASIKPRGSTTEAFF. The chain links TRBV2 to TRBJ1-1; weak D call: TRBD1 (6 bases). Per germline, CDR1 SNHLY and CDR2 FYNNEI. The CDR3 length is 15 residues. The ends were cut back, 7 bases at V and 4 bases at J, with 19 bases in the middle.

CDR3 in amino acids: CASSRTSGSSGSYEQYF. CDR3 nucleotides: TGTGCCAGCAGTCGGACTAGCGGGAGCAGTGGTTCGTACGAGCAGTACTTC. The genes are TRBV7-6 and TRBJ2-7; 13 bases align to TRBD2. V dropped 6 bases and J dropped 4; count of bases not matched to a gene: 12. CDR3 length equals 17 residues. Germline assignment: CDR1 SGHVS and CDR2 FNYEAQ. Using reference TRBV7-6 and TRBJ2-7 for the parts outside the CDR3, the full variable domain is GAGVSQSPRYKVTKRGQDVALRCDPISGHVSLYWYRQALGQGPEFLTYFNYEAQQDKSGLPNDRFSAERPEGSISTLTIQRTEQRDSAMYRCASSRTSGSSGSYEQYFGPGTRLTVT.